This T cell receptor beta chain is drawn from a study of blood T cell repertoires in COVID-19. The overall study: From T cells, B-cell-depleted T cells, or PBMCs came the material, which was cDNA or gDNA.

In the original workflow: Reference gene primer amplification gave nucleated cell count estimates. Data came from immunoSEQ multiplex PCR; TCRdb stores just in-frame clones and leaves some out. V and J calls plus clone size are reproduced from that table; the DNA served to infer D and trimming. Among around 190,000 clones, roughly 80% were seen once, and the ten largest hold approximately 1.4%. CDR3 length equals 14 residues. Trimming removed 10 bases at V and 4 bases at J, with 17 bases between. Germline V gives CDR1 MDHEN, CDR2 SYDVKM. This chain joins TRBV28 and TRBJ1-5; D is perhaps TRBD1 (6 bases). The source material was peripheral blood. This receptor was identified in a human donor in a cohort sampled during active COVID-19. The CDR3 DNA reads TGTGCCACCGTGAACAGGGTTCGGAATCAGCCCCAGCATTTT. Protein: CATVNRVRNQPQHF. The full variable domain, rest sourced from reference TRBV28 and TRBJ1-5, is DVKVTQSSRYLVKRTGEKVFLECVQDMDHENMFWYRQDPGLGLRLIYFSYDVKMKEKGDIPEGYSVSREKKERFSLILESASTNQTSMYLCATVNRVRNQPQHFGDGTRLSIL.